This T cell receptor beta chain was recorded in a study of cytomegalovirus exposure and HLA in healthy donors. Turning to the study itself: The study's early data release held roughly 91 million unique TCRs from HLA-typed donors.

Primers for the PCR totalled 60 Vbeta and 13 Jbeta. The method was immunoSEQ multiplex PCR; TCRdb's version includes in-frame clones alone and lacks a portion of them. The sample holds about 140,000 clones, 82% seen once. This CDR3 spans 15 amino acids. V lost 0 bases to trimming and J lost 3 bases, with 13 bases between them. Germline V gene data show CDR1 as SGHRS and CDR2 as YFSETQ. A note on this clone: What it recognizes is unknown.

General study results and limits: In vitro confirmation showed three CMV-associated chains to be CMV antigen specific.

The TCR originated in a young man in good health and CMV-seropositive. Material for sequencing was PBMCs. This chain connects TRBV5-1 to TRBJ2-7, with a weak D call TRBD2 (6 bases). Written as DNA, the CDR3 is TGCGCCAGCAGCTTGGTCCCCTCTAGCGTCTACGAGCAGTACTTC. Protein sequence: CASSLVPSSVYEQYF.